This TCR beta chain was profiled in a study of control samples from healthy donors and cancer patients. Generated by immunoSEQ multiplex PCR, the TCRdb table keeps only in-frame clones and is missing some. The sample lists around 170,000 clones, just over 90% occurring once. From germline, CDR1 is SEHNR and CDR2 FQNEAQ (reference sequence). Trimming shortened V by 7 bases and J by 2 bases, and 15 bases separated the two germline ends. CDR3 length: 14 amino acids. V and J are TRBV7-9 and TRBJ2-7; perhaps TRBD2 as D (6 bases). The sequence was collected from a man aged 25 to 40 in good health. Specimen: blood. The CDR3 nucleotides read TGTGCCAGCACCCGCGGGGATTGGCCCTACGAGCAGTACTTC. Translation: CASTRGDWPYEQYF.